This entry describes one T cell receptor beta chain. Its specificity is unknown. Sequencing used immunoSEQ multiplex PCR; TCRdb keeps in-frame clones, though not all of them. The sample has some 140,000 clones; 85% to 95% are singletons. These data come from a study of T cell responses to AZD1222 COVID-19 vaccine. Overall study context: Pooling was applied to second doses at about 4 or about 12 weeks.

Between the trimmed V and J ends, which lost 6 bases and 7 bases, there was a span of 13 bases. The CDR3 totals 13 residues. The germline gives CDR1 LGHNT, CDR2 FRNRAP. Points from the study as a whole: After the peak T cell response, and only then, were repertoires sampled. In a largely white British group with more females than males, clonal diversity was possibly underestimated. Spike was spanned by vaccine-associated CD4 TCRs, with dominance at 160-218 and 743-854.

The chain is built from TRBV12-5 and TRBJ1-5, with D perhaps matching TRBD1 (6 bases). This sequence was found in an adult in good health. Source: peripheral blood, taken on day 0 of AZD1222 vaccination. CDR3 sequence: CASGPGVWQPQHF. For the CDR3, the DNA is TGTGCTAGTGGCCCAGGGGTATGGCAGCCCCAGCATTTT.